This note documents a single TCR beta chain sequence. The junction departs from germline at one end; a sequencing error may be responsible. As processed by the authors: Reference gene primer amplification in the assay estimated nucleated cell counts. This table comes from immunoSEQ multiplex PCR, and its TCRdb copy is limited to in-frame clones, with some not included. The D gene and trimming were derived from the DNA, and the V and J assignments and clone size from that table. The table records about 200,000 clones, 80% to 85% of them present only once. The CDR3 runs 16 residues. Germline V gene lookup returns CDR1 ENHRY and CDR2 SYGVKD. These data belong to a study of blood T cell repertoires in COVID-19. Study at large: Acute and convalescent COVID-19 samples came from the United States, Italy and Spain. PBMCs, B-cell-depleted T cells, or T cells were the source of the cDNA or gDNA that made up the material.

Donors in Cohort 3 who had recovered were those with two negative PCRs, healthcare professional clearance, or resolution of their symptoms. The TCR originated in a man in his forties who had recovered from COVID-19. The chain carries TRBV10-3 and TRBJ2-2; 10 bases line up with TRBD1. Sequenced material: PBMCs or T cells enriched from blood (not recorded which). DNA for the CDR3: TGTGCCACCACCCGTCGGACAGGGGGGAACGCCGGGGAGCTGTTTTTT. This sequence encodes CATTRRTGGNAGELFF.